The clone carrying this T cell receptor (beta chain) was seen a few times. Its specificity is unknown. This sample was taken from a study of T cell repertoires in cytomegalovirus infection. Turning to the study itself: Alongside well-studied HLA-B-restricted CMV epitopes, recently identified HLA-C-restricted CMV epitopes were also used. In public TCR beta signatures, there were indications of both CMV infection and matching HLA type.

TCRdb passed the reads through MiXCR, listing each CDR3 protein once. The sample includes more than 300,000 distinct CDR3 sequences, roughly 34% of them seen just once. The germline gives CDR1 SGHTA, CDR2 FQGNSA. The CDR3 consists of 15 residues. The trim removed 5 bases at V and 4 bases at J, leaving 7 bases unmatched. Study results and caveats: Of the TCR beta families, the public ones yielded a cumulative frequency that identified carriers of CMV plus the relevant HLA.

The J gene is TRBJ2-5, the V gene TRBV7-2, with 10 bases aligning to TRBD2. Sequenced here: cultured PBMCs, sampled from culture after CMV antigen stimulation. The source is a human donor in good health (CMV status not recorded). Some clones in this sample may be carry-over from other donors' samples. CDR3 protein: CASSKRTSGPETQYF. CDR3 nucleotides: TGTGCCAGCAGCAAACGGACTAGCGGTCCAGAGACCCAGTACTTC.